The clone carrying this T cell receptor beta chain came up once. What it recognizes is unknown. This record belongs to a study of metastatic and nonmetastatic thyroid tumors. In the study overall: It was across blood and tumor or nodule tissue from malignant and benign thyroid patients that repertoires were compared. Whole-study results and caveats: It was reportedly found that TCR beta diversity was significantly higher in malignant thyroid tumors than in benign nodules, a difference seen in both blood and tumor samples.

Authors' processing steps: Between-group CDR3 differences, defined by clinicopathological status, yielded a distant-metastasis classifier for papillary thyroid cancer. TCRdb re-analyzed the PCR reads using MiXCR. TCRdb's processing, not the authors' own work, is the source of the V and J calls. The data contain roughly 33,000 clones, approximately 15% of them seen just once; the ten biggest clones take up about 7.3%. Germline V gives CDR1 SGDLS, CDR2 YYNGEE. The CDR3 extends over 14 amino acids. Trimming took off 2 bases at V and 2 bases at J, with 9 bases between the two ends. Until they underwent thyroid surgery, no patient had received any treatment.

This clonotype was sampled from a female donor with papillary thyroid cancer or a benign thyroid nodule (not recorded which). Some clones in this sample may be carry-over from other donors' samples. Source material: blood. This chain links TRBV9 with TRBJ2-3; D unclear. CDR3 in DNA: TGTGCCAGCAGCGTTCACCCCACCACAGATACGCAGTATTTT. Translating it yields CASSVHPTTDTQYF.